The clone carrying this T cell receptor beta chain was picked up one time. Its antigen is as yet unknown. MiXCR, run by TCRdb on the RT-PCR reads, gives a single entry per CDR3 protein. The data show approximately 1,300 distinct CDR3 sequences, with 70% to 90% seen just once and around 20% held by the top ten. This entry is derived from a study of yellow fever vaccine responses in identical twins. The study, taken as a whole, reports: Twins' vaccine T cell responses reportedly seemed partly convergent and partly personalized.

Germline CDR1 SGHAT, CDR2 FQNNGV. This CDR3 is built from 15 residues. V was cut by 1 base and J by 5 bases, with 14 bases left in between. The sequence was collected from a female donor who received the yellow fever vaccine. The specimen was T cells from blood (PBMCs), unsorted or a sorted subset (not recorded which), collected before or after yellow fever vaccination (not recorded which). J is TRBJ2-5 and V is TRBV11-2; D tentatively reads TRBD1 or TRBD2 (5 bases each). As DNA, the CDR3 is TGTGCCAGCAGCTTAGGCTCTGAGGGGAAGGAGACCCAGTACTTC. Amino acids: CASSLGSEGKETQYF.